This TCR beta chain was profiled in a study of technical replicates of blood from a few donors. The repertoire was sequenced with immunoSEQ multiplex PCR; TCRdb's copy has only in-frame clones and lacks some. The sample yields tens of thousands of clones, about nine tenths seen once. V lost 4 bases to trimming and J lost 2 bases; unmatched junction nucleotides: 8. Germline CDR1 SGHTA, CDR2 FQGTGA. This CDR3 comprises 16 residues. The source of this sequence is a human donor in good health. The source material was T cells isolated from PBMCs. The genes are TRBV7-3 and TRBJ2-3; 8 bases are shared with TRBD2. The CDR3 region is CASSSSTSGITDTQYF. The CDR3 nucleotides are TGTGCCAGCAGCTCCAGTACTAGCGGTATCACAGATACGCAGTATTTT. Full variable domain (remainder filled in from reference TRBV7-3 and TRBJ2-3): GAGVSQTPSNKVTEKGKYVELRCDPISGHTALYWYRQSLGQGPEFLIYFQGTGAADDSGLPNDRFFAVRPEGSVSTLKIQRTERGDSAVYLCASSSSTSGITDTQYFGPGTRLTVL.